A single T cell receptor (beta chain) is shown here with its context. Libraries were prepared by immunoSEQ multiplex PCR; TCRdb keeps only in-frame clonotypes and omits some of them. The sample yields fewer than 250,000 clones, around 87% seen once. The data were taken from a study of blood T cell repertoires in COVID-19. Material for sequencing was peripheral blood. This TCR was sampled from a man between 60 and 75 years old with acute or convalescent COVID-19.

The chain's CDR3 is CASSMGRVPLDYGYTF. In DNA form, the CDR3 reads TGTGCCAGTAGTATGGGCAGGGTCCCCCTGGACTATGGCTACACCTTC. The chain recombines TRBV19 with TRBJ1-2, with D perhaps TRBD1 (5 bases). V was cut by 3 bases and J by 3 bases, with 17 bases left in between. The CDR3 has 16 amino acids. The germline V gene has CDR1 LNHDA and CDR2 SQIVND (reference sequence).